The 20 T cell receptor beta chains below come from one sample, sequenced in a study of cytomegalovirus exposure and HLA in healthy donors. The PCR had 60 Vbeta and 13 Jbeta primers. Here immunoSEQ multiplex PCR was the method, and the copy in TCRdb shows in-frame clones only, minus some. Counted here are fewer than 250,000 clones, around 80% occurring once; the ten biggest clones make up 15% to 17%. The sequencing input was PBMCs. The receptors here all came from a man in his forties or fifties in good health and CMV-seronegative.

The chain employs TRBV9 and TRBJ2-3; D is uncertain. Germline V gene data show CDR1 as SGDLS and CDR2 as YYNGEE. This CDR3 is 15 amino acids long. The V and J ends lost 0 bases and 4 bases respectively, with 12 bases between them. CDR3 amino acids: CASSVAGLEPDTQYF. DNA for the CDR3: TGTGCCAGCAGCGTAGCTGGGCTGGAACCAGATACGCAGTATTTT.

The DNA of the CDR3 is TGTGCCAGCAGTTACTCAGGGGGTTACACCGGGGAGCTGTTTTTT. Amino acid sequence: CASSYSGGYTGELFF. V and J are TRBV6-6 and TRBJ2-2; D possibly corresponds to TRBD1 (6 bases). This CDR3 has 15 residues. V lost 0 bases and J lost 3, with 8 bases in between. Germline values: CDR1 MNHNY, CDR2 SVGAGI (reference sequence).

V gene TRBV4-2 combines with J gene TRBJ1-2; the D is unclear. Germline CDR1 is LGHNA and CDR2 is YNFKEQ. Trimming removed 4 bases from V and 5 bases from J, with 14 bases in between. The CDR3 runs 14 residues. The CDR3 DNA follows: TGTGCCAGCAGCCCCATTGAAGCAATGTATGGCTACACCTTC. As protein: CASSPIEAMYGYTF.

The chain has TRBV9 and TRBJ1-1, with a possible D match to TRBD1 (6 bases). V was cut by 3 bases and J by 1 base, with 13 bases left in between. Germline V lookup: CDR1 SGDLS, CDR2 YYNGEE. There are 15 residues in the CDR3. CDR3 amino acids: CASSGQQGWNTEAFF. The CDR3, as DNA: TGTGCCAGCAGCGGACAACAGGGATGGAACACTGAAGCTTTCTTT.

V and J are TRBV28 and TRBJ1-1, with 12 bases fitting TRBD1. V dropped 5 bases and J dropped 1; count of bases not matched to a gene: 14. Germline V gene lookup returns CDR1 MDHEN and CDR2 SYDVKM. The CDR3 is made up of 19 amino acids. The CDR3 here is CASSPSPGDRGRWNTEAFF. CDR3 in DNA: TGTGCCAGCAGTCCCTCCCCCGGGGACAGGGGGCGCTGGAACACTGAAGCTTTCTTT.

The V and J genes are TRBV10-3 and TRBJ1-6; TRBD1 matches at 7 bases. V shed 4 bases, J shed 9 bases, and the junction held 3 bases outside the gene matches. CDR1 and CDR2 (germline): ENHRY, SYGVKD. CDR3 length equals 13 residues. The CDR3: CAISVQGGSPLHF. CDR3 bases: TGTGCCATCAGTGTCCAGGGGGGTTCACCCCTCCACTTT.

This clone was recorded a few times. The chain uses TRBV9 and TRBJ2-2, with 11 nucleotides matching TRBD2. J gave up 3 bases and V 2 bases, and 6 bases lay outside the gene matches. The V gene's germline CDR1 is SGDLS and CDR2 YYNGEE. There are 17 residues in the CDR3. CDR3 sequence (DNA): TGTGCCAGCAGCGTCGAGAGGGGACTAGCGGACACCGGGGAGCTGTTTTTT. Its protein is CASSVERGLADTGELFF.

V usage is TRBV7-9 and J usage is TRBJ1-4; 7 bases fit TRBD1. Trimming took 5 bases from V and 7 from J; bases not matched to a gene: 7. Germline V lookup: CDR1 SEHNR, CDR2 FQNEAQ (reference sequence). The CDR3 is made up of 14 amino acids. The CDR3 region has the DNA TGTGCCAGCAGCCCACAGGGGAAAAGTGAAAAACTGTTTTTT. This encodes CASSPQGKSEKLFF.

The J gene is TRBJ1-2, the V gene TRBV2; TRBD1 agrees at 7 bases. V shed 5 bases, J shed 4 bases, and the junction held 7 bases outside the gene matches. This CDR3 spans 14 amino acids. CDR1 and CDR2 from the germline V gene are SNHLY and FYNNEI. The CDR3 nucleotides are TGTGCCAGCAGTCCTCAGGGGGGAAGCTATGGCTACACCTTC. It encodes CASSPQGGSYGYTF. The full variable domain, in which reference TRBV2 and TRBJ1-2 provide the parts outside the CDR3, is EPEVTQTPSHQVTQMGQEVILRCVPISNHLYFYWYRQILGQKVEFLVSFYNNEISEKSEIFDDQFSVERPDGSNFTLKIRSTKLEDSAMYFCASSPQGGSYGYTFGSGTRLTVV.

The chain combines TRBV7-3 with TRBJ1-1; 8 nucleotides match TRBD1. CDR1 and CDR2 (germline): SGHTA, FQGTGA. J was trimmed by 4 bases and V by 3 bases; bases with no gene match: 13. CDR3 length: 17 amino acids. For the CDR3, the DNA is TGTGCCAGCAGCTTTTTGCCCTTGTATACAGGGGGCACTGAAGCTTTCTTT. This codes for CASSFLPLYTGGTEAFF.

The V call is TRBV27, the J call TRBJ2-7; 8 nucleotides align to TRBD1. The CDR3 runs 14 residues. The V gene end was trimmed by 4 bases and the J gene end by 3 bases; junction bases not matched to a gene: 5. Germline V gives CDR1 MNHEY, CDR2 SMNVEV (reference sequence). For the CDR3, the DNA is TGTGCCAGCAGTTACCGGGACAGGTTCTACGAGCAGTACTTC. This translates into CASSYRDRFYEQYF.

Points on this clone: The same CDR3 can be traced to other DNA sequences in this sample. The rearrangement joins TRBV2 to TRBJ1-6; TRBD1 might be the D (6 bases). CDR3 size: 16 residues. The V and J ends lost 6 bases and 7 bases respectively, with 19 bases between them. Per the germline V gene, CDR1 is SNHLY and CDR2 is FYNNEI. The CDR3 DNA is TGTGCCAGCAGGCAGATGGGGGGGGCTTCGAATTCACCCCTCCACTTT. This gives the protein CASRQMGGASNSPLHF.

This clone was recorded once. The chain is built from TRBV11-2 and TRBJ1-3; D might be TRBD1 (5 bases). The CDR3 runs 15 residues. V was cut by 6 bases and J by 0 bases, with 12 bases left in between. CDR1 SGHAT and CDR2 FQNNGV come from the germline V gene. The CDR3 region has the DNA TGTGCCAGCAGTGCCAGGGTAGCCTCTGGAAACACCATATATTTT. It codes for CASSARVASGNTIYF.

The rearrangement joins TRBV19 to TRBJ2-5; the match to TRBD2 covers 12 bases. V lost 8 bases and J lost 5; bases outside the gene matches: 12. The CDR3 spans 16 residues. Germline V CDR1 and CDR2: LNHDA, SQIVND (reference sequence). The CDR3 sequence: CASGRLAGGLEETQYF. The CDR3 bases are TGTGCCAGTGGTCGGCTAGCGGGAGGGCTCGAGGAGACCCAGTACTTC. The variable domain in full, with the rest retrieved from reference TRBV19 and TRBJ2-5, is DGGITQSPKYLFRKEGQNVTLSCEQNLNHDAMYWYRQDPGQGLRLIYYSQIVNDFQKGDIAEGYSVSREKKESFPLTVTSAQKNPTAFYLCASGRLAGGLEETQYFGPGTRLLVL.

About this clone itself: Other DNA variants within this sample encode the same CDR3. The chain's CDR3 is CASSEWGQGIREQFF. The DNA of the CDR3 is TGTGCCAGCAGTGAATGGGGACAAGGAATTCGAGAGCAGTTCTTC. The genes are TRBV6-1 and TRBJ2-1; D perhaps matches TRBD1 (6 bases). The germline gives CDR1 MNHNS, CDR2 SASEGT. The CDR3 contains 15 residues. Deletions cut 2 bases from V and 10 bases from J, with 18 bases between.

There are a few counts of this clone. The rearrangement joins TRBV5-5 to TRBJ2-5; TRBD2 matches 8 bases. The junction had 8 bases not matched to a gene; V was cut back by 3 bases and J by 1 base. CDR3 length: 16 residues. Germline V gene lookup returns CDR1 SGHKS and CDR2 YYEKEE (reference sequence). The CDR3 here is CASSYTSGTSQETQYF. For the CDR3, the DNA is TGTGCCAGCAGCTACACTAGCGGTACTTCCCAAGAGACCCAGTACTTC.

The chain couples TRBV5-8 to TRBJ2-3, with D perhaps TRBD1 (6 bases). Germline CDR1 SGHTS, CDR2 YDEGEE. The CDR3 runs to 16 residues. Deletions cut 0 bases from V and 0 bases from J, with 11 bases between. CDR3 in amino acids: CASSLGTETSTDTQYF. The CDR3 bases are TGTGCCAGCAGCTTGGGGACAGAAACTAGCACAGATACGCAGTATTTT.

The rearrangement joins TRBV2 to TRBJ2-7, with TRBD2 matching 7 bases. The CDR3 contains 14 residues. Per germline, CDR1 SNHLY and CDR2 FYNNEI. V lost 11 bases and J lost 3; bases outside the gene matches: 13. The CDR3 sequence: CASQSGTKIYEQYF. The DNA for the CDR3 is TGTGCCTCTCAGTCAGGGACTAAAATCTACGAGCAGTACTTC. The complete variable domain, with remaining parts taken from reference TRBV2 and TRBJ2-7, reads EPEVTQTPSHQVTQMGQEVILRCVPISNHLYFYWYRQILGQKVEFLVSFYNNEISEKSEIFDDQFSVERPDGSNFTLKIRSTKLEDSAMYFCASQSGTKIYEQYFGPGTRLTVT.

This clone was found a few times. The chain carries TRBV2 and TRBJ1-4, with D hard to call. This CDR3 has 13 residues. V was cut by 3 bases and J by 6 bases, with 8 bases left in between. CDR1 and CDR2 (germline): SNHLY, FYNNEI. The DNA of the CDR3 is TGTGCCAGCAGTGACGGGGATCATGAAAAACTGTTTTTT. It codes for CASSDGDHEKLFF.

This chain joins TRBV2 and TRBJ2-1, with 13 nucleotides matching TRBD2. This CDR3 comprises 15 residues. Trimming took 3 bases from V and 7 from J; bases not matched to a gene: 3. Per the germline V gene, CDR1 is SNHLY and CDR2 is FYNNEI. As DNA, the CDR3 is TGTGCCAGCAGTGATAAGACTAGCGGGAGGAATGAGCAGTTCTTC. It codes for CASSDKTSGRNEQFF.